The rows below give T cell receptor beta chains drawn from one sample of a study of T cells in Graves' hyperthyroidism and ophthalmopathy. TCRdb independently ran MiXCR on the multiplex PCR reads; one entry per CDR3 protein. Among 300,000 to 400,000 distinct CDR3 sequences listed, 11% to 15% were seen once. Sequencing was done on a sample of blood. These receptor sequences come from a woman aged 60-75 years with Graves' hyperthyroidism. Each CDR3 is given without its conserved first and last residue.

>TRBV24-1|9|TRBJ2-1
ATSDSGEQF
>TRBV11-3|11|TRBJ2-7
ASSLDIGQEQY
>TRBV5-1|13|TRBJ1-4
ASSFGVQPNEKLF
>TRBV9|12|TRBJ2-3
ASSASGSADTQY
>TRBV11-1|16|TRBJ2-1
ASRGDRGRGSSYNEQF
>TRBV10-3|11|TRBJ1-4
AIQDGTNEKLF
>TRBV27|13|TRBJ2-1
ASSPGGRAHNEQF
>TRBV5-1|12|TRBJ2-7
AGSLAQSSYEQY
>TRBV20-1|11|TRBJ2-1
SAGGLAGSEQF
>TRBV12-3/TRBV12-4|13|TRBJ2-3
ASSLSGITTDTQY
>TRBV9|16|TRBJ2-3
ASSVGGLAATSTDTQY
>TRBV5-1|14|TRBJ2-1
ASSLAPTQGANEQF
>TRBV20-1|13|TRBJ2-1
SKQLAGGGYNEQF
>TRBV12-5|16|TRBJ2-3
ASGSGLAGVSSTDTQY
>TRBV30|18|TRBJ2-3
AWDLGGTSGSFWSTDTQY
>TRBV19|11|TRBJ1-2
ASTRTFGYGYT
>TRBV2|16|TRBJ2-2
ASSEADGDTNPTGELF
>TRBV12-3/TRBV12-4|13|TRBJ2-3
ASSPGQTTTDTQY
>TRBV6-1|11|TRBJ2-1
ASEQRGGLEQF
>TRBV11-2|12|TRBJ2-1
ASSSERSRNEQF
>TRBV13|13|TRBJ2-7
ASSFLFAASYEQY
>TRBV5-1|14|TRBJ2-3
ASTPEGQGSTDTQY
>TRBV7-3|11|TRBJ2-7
ASSERGSNEQY
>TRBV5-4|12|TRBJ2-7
ASSRRVAGDEQY
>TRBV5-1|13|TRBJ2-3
ASSREQGRQDTQY
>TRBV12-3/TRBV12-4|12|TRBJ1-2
ASTRPGQGGGYT
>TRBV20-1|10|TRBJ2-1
SARFYSGRPF
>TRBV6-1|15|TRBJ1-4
ASELKGWFATNEKLF